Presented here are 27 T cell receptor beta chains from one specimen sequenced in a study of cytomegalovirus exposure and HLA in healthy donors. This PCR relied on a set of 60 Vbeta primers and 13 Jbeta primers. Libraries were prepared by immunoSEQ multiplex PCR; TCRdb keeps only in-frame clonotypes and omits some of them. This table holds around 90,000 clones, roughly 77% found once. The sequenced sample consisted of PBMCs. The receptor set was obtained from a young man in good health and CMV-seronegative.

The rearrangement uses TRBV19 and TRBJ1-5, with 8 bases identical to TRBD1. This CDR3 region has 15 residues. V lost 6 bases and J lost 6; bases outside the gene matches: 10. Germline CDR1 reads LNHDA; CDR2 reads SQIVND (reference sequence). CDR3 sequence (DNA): TGTGCCAGTAGGAGGGGGGCAGGGGGCGGTCAGCCCCAGCATTTT. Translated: CASRRGAGGGQPQHF.

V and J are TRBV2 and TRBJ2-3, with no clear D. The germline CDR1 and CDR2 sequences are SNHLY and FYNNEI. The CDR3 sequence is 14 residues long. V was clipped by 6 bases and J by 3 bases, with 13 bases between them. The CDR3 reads CASSRNLETDTQYF. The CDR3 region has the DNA TGTGCCAGCAGCCGAAACCTAGAGACAGATACGCAGTATTTT.

This chain's CDR3 is CASKSGGLPYEQYF. In DNA, the CDR3 is TGTGCCAGCAAATCAGGGGGATTGCCCTACGAGCAGTACTTC. V and J are TRBV6-5 and TRBJ2-7; 7 nucleotides line up with TRBD1. The CDR3 contains 14 residues. V shed 7 bases, J shed 2 bases, and the junction held 8 bases outside the gene matches. CDR1 is MNHEY, CDR2 SVGAGI, per germline.

The CDR3 protein is CASSESSRTYEQYF. The CDR3 coding sequence is TGCGCCAGCAGTGAGTCCAGCAGGACCTACGAGCAGTACTTC. The genes are TRBV10-1 and TRBJ2-7, with D unresolved. Trimming left V 0 bases short and J 2 bases short, with 8 bases between. CDR1 is WNHNN, CDR2 SYGVQD, per germline (reference sequence). CDR3 length: 14 residues.

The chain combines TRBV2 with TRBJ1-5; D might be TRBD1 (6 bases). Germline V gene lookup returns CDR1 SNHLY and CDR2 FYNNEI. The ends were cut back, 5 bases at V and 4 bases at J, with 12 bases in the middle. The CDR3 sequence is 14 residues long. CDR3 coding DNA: TGTGCCAGCAGTATAAGACAGGAGAATCAGCCCCAGCATTTT. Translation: CASSIRQENQPQHF.

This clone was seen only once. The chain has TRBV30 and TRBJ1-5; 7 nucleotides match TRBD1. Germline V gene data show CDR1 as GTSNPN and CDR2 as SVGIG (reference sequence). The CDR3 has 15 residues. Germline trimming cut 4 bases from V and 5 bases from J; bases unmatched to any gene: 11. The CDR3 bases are TGTGCCTGGACCCGACCCGGACAGGTAGATCAGCCCCAGCATTTT. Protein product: CAWTRPGQVDQPQHF.

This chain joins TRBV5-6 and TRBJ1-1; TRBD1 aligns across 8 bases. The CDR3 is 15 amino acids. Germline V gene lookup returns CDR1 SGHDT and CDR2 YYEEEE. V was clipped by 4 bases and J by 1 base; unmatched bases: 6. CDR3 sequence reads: CASSPRDRRNTEAFF. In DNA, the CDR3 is TGTGCCAGCAGCCCCCGGGACAGGAGGAACACTGAAGCTTTCTTT.

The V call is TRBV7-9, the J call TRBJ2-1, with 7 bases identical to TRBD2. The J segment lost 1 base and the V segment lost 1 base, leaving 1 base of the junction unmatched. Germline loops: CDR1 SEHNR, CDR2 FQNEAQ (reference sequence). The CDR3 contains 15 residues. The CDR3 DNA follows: TGTGCCAGCAGCTTAGGGGGGGGTTCCTACAATGAGCAGTTCTTC. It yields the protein CASSLGGGSYNEQFF.

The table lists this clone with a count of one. CDR3 sequence (DNA): TGTGCCTGGAGTGTCTTGAATAGCTACGAGCAGTACTTC. Translated: CAWSVLNSYEQYF. The V gene is TRBV30, the J gene TRBJ2-7; D is uncertain. The germline gives CDR1 GTSNPN, CDR2 SVGIG (reference sequence). The length of the CDR3 is 13 residues. Trimming removed 0 bases from V and 3 bases from J, with 9 bases in between.

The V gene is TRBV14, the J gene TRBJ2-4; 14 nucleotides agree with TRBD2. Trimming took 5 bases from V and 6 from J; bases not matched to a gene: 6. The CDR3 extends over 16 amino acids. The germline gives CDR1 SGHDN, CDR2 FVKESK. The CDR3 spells CASSSTSGRAGNIQYF. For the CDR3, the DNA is TGTGCCAGCAGCTCGACTAGCGGGAGGGCCGGAAACATTCAGTACTTC.

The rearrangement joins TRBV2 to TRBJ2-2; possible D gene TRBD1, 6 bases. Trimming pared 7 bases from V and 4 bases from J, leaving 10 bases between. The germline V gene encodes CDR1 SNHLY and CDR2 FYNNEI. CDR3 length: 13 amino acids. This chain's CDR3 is CASNLGGTGELFF. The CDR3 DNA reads TGTGCCAGCAACTTAGGGGGCACCGGGGAGCTGTTTTTT.

CDR3 nucleotide sequence: TGTGCCAGCAGTTTATACGCAGGGGCGTTCACCGGGGAGCTGTTTTTT. It specifies CASSLYAGAFTGELFF. This rearrangement joins TRBV28 to TRBJ2-2; D possibly corresponds to TRBD1 (6 bases). The CDR3 runs to 16 residues. Germline CDR1 MDHEN, CDR2 SYDVKM. Trimming pared 1 base from V and 4 bases from J, leaving 13 bases between. The whole variable domain, filled in from reference TRBV28 and TRBJ2-2, reads DVKVTQSSRYLVKRTGEKVFLECVQDMDHENMFWYRQDPGLGLRLIYFSYDVKMKEKGDIPEGYSVSREKKERFSLILESASTNQTSMYLCASSLYAGAFTGELFFGEGSRLTVL.

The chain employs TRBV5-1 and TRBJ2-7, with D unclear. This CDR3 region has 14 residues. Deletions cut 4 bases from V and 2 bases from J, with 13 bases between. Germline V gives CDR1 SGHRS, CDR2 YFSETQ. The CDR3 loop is CASSPWQEAYEQYF. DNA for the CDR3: TGCGCCAGCAGCCCCTGGCAGGAAGCCTACGAGCAGTACTTC.

Here the CDR3 reads CASSVVGGQLNTEAFF. The CDR3 DNA is TGTGCCAGCAGCGTAGTGGGGGGACAGCTGAACACTGAAGCTTTCTTT. The chain has TRBV9 and TRBJ1-1, with 7 bases identical to TRBD1. Germline assignment: CDR1 SGDLS and CDR2 YYNGEE. This CDR3 is built from 16 residues. The V segment lost 0 bases and the J segment 0 bases; nucleotides outside the gene matches: 5.

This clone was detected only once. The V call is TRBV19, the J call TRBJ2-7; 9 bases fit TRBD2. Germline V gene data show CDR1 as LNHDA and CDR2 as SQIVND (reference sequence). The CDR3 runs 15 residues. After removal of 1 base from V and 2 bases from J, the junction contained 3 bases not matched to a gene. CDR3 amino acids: CASSIVASGAYEQYF. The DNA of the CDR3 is TGTGCCAGTAGTATAGTGGCTAGCGGGGCCTACGAGCAGTACTTC.

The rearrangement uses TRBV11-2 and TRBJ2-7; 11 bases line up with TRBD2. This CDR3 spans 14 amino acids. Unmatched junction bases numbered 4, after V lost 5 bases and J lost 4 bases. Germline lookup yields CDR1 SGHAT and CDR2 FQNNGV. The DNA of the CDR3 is TGTGCCAGCAGCCCGGTAGCGGGAGGGTACGAGCAGTACTTC. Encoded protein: CASSPVAGGYEQYF.

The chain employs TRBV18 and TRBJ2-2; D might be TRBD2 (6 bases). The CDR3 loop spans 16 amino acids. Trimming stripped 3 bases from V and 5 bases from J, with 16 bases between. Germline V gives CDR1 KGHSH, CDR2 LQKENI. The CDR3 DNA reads TGTGCCAGCTCACCGAACGGGGGATCCACAACCGGGGAGCTGTTTTTT. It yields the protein CASSPNGGSTTGELFF.

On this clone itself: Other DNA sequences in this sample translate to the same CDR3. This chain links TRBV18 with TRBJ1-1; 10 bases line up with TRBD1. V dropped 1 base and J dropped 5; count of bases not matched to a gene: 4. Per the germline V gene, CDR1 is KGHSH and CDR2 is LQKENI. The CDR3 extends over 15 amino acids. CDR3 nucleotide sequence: TGTGCCAGCTCACCACGACAGGGGGCGCAAACTGAAGCTTTCTTT. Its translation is CASSPRQGAQTEAFF.

The CDR3 here is CASSETDNSPLHF. DNA of the CDR3: TGTGCCAGCAGTGAAACAGATAATTCACCCCTCCACTTT. This rearrangement joins TRBV6-1 to TRBJ1-6; D is ambiguous. In germline, CDR1 is MNHNS, CDR2 SASEGT. The CDR3 is 13 residues long. V was cut by 2 bases and J by 5 bases, with 4 bases left in between.

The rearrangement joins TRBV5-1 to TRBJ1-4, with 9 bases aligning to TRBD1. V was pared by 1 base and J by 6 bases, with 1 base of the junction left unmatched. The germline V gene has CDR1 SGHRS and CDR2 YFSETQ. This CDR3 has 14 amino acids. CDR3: CASSLTGGYEKLFF. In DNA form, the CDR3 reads TGCGCCAGCAGCTTGACAGGGGGCTATGAAAAACTGTTTTTT. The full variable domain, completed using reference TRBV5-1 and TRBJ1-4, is KAGVTQTPRYLIKTRGQQVTLSCSPISGHRSVSWYQQTPGQGLQFLFEYFSETQRNKGNFPGRFSGRQFSNSRSEMNVSTLELGDSALYLCASSLTGGYEKLFFGSGTQLSVL.

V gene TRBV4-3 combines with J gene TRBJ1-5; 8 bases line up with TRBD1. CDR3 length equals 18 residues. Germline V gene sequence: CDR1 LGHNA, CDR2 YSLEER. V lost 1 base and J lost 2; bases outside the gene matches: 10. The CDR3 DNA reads TGCGCCAGCAGCCAAGGCCCGCTCAGGGGGCCTGGCAATCAGCCCCAGCATTTT. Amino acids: CASSQGPLRGPGNQPQHF.

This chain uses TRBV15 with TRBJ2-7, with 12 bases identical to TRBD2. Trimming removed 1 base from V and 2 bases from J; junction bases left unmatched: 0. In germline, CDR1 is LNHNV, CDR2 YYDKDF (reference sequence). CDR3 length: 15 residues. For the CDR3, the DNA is TGTGCCACCAGCAGAGGACTAGCGGGAGCCTACGAGCAGTACTTC. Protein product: CATSRGLAGAYEQYF.

In DNA, the CDR3 is TGCGCCAGCAGCCAAGGGGGGGAGTATGAGCAGTTCTTC. Encoded protein: CASSQGGEYEQFF. V is TRBV4-1 and J is TRBJ2-1; a possible D gene is TRBD2 (6 bases). Trimming stripped 1 base from V and 8 bases from J, with 9 bases between. CDR3 length equals 13 residues. The germline V gene encodes CDR1 MGHRA and CDR2 YSYEKL.

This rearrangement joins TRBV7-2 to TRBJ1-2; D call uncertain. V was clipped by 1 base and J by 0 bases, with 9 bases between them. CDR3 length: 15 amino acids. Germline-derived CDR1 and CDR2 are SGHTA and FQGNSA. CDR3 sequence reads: CASSLGVGANYGYTF. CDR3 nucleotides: TGTGCCAGCAGCTTAGGGGTGGGAGCTAACTATGGCTACACCTTC. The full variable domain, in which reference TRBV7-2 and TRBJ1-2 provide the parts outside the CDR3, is GAGVSQSPSNKVTEKGKDVELRCDPISGHTALYWYRQSLGQGLEFLIYFQGNSAPDKSGLPSDRFSAERTGGSVSTLTIQRTQQEDSAVYLCASSLGVGANYGYTFGSGTRLTVV.

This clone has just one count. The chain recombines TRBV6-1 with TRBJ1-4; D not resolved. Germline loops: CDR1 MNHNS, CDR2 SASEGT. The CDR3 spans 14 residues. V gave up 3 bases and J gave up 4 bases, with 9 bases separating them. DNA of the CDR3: TGTGCCAGCAGTGAGTACAGCAATAATGAAAAACTGTTTTTT. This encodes CASSEYSNNEKLFF.

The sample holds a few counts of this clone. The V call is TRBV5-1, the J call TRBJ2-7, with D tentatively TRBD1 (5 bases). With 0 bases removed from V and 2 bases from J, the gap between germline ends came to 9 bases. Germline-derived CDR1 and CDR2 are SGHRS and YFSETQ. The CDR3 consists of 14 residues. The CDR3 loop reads CASSLGTGTYEQYF. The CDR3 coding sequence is TGCGCCAGCAGCTTGGGTACAGGCACCTACGAGCAGTACTTC.

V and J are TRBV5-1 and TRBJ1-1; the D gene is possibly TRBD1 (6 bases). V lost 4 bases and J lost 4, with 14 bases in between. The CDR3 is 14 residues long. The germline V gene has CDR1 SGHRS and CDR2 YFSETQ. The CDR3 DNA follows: TGCGCCAGCAGCCCGTGGGGGGGCCCCACTGAAGCTTTCTTT. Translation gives CASSPWGGPTEAFF.